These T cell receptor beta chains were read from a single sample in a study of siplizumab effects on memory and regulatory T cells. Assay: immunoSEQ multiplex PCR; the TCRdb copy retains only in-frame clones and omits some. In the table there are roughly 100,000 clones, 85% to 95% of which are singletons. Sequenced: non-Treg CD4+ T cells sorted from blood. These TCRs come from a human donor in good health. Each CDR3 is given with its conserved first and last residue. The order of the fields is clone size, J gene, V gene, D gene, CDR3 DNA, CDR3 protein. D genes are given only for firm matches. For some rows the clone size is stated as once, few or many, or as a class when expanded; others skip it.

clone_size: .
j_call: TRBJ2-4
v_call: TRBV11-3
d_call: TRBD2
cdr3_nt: TGTGCCAGCAGCTTAGGACTAGCGGGAGCACTAGCCAAAAACATTCAGTACTTC
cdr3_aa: CASSLGLAGALAKNIQYF

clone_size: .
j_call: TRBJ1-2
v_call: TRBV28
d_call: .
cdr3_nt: TGTGCCAGCAGTTCCGGAGTCTATGGCTACACCTTC
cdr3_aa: CASSSGVYGYTF

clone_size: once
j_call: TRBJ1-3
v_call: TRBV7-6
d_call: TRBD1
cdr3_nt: TGTGCCAGCAGCTTAGAACCGACAGGGGGCTCTGGAAACACCATATATTTT
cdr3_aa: CASSLEPTGGSGNTIYF

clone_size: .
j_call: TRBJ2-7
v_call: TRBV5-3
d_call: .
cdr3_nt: TGTGCCAGCAGCTACCCGACTAGTAGTCTTCTCGAGCAGTACTTC
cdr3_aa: CASSYPTSSLLEQYF

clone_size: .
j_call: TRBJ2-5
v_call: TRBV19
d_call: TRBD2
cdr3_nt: TGTGCCAGTTCCTCTGCGGGAGGGCCGGAGACCCAGTACTTC
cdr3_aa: CASSSAGGPETQYF

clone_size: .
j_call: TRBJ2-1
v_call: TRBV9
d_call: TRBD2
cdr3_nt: TGTGCCAGCAGCGCTACCTTTAGCGGGATAGTCTCCCTGTACAATGAGCAGTTCTTC
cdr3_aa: CASSATFSGIVSLYNEQFF

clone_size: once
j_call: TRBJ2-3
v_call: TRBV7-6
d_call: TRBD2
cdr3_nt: TGTGCCAGCAGCTTAAGGGGACTAACCTCTAGCACAGATACGCAGTATTTT
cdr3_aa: CASSLRGLTSSTDTQYF

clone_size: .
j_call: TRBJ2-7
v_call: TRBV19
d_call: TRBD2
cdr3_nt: TGTGCCAGTAGTATAGAAGGGACTAGGACCTACGAGCAGTACTTC
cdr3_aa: CASSIEGTRTYEQYF

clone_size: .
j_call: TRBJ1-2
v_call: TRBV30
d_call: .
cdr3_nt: TGTGCCTGGAAAGCTACATCTCGGGCCCATGGCTACACCTTC
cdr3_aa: CAWKATSRAHGYTF

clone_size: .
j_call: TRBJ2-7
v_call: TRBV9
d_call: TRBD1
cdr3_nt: TGTGCCAGCAGCATGGGGACAGGGTACGAGCAGTACTTC
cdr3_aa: CASSMGTGYEQYF

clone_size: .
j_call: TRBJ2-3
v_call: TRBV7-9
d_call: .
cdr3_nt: TGTGCCAGCAGCGGAGGGGGGTCAACAGATACGCAGTATTTT
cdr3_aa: CASSGGGSTDTQYF

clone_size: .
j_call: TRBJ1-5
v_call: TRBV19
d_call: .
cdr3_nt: TGTGCCAGTAGTAACCTTAGCAATCAGCCCCAGCATTTT
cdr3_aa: CASSNLSNQPQHF

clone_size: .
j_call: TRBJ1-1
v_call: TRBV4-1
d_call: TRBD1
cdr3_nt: TGCGCCAGCAGCTATGTAATGGACAGGGCAGATGAAGCTTTCTTT
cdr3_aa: CASSYVMDRADEAFF

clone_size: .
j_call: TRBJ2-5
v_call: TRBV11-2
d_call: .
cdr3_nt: TGTGCCAGCAGCTTAGGGACTGTTCAGGTAGAGACCCAGTACTTC
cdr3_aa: CASSLGTVQVETQYF

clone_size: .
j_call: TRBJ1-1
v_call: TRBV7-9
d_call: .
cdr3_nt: TGTGCCAGCAGCTTCTGGGGCGCTGAAGCTTTCTTT
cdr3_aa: CASSFWGAEAFF

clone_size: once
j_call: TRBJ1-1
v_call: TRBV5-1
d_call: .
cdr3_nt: TGCGCCAGCCGACCTATCGTCGCGGCGAACACTGAAGCTTTCTTT
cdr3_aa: CASRPIVAANTEAFF

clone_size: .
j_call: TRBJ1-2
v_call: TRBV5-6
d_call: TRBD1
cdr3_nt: TGTGCCAGCAGCTTACAGGGGGCGGATGGCTACACCTTC
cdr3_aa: CASSLQGADGYTF

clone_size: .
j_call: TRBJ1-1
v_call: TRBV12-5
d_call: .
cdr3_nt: TGTGCTAGTGGTTCCGTAGGGGGGGTACGTGGAGCTTTCTTT
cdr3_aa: CASGSVGGVRGAFF

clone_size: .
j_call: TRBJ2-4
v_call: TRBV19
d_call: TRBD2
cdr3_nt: TGTGCCAGTAAGGGGAGGGAAGCCAAAAACATTCAGTACTTC
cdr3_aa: CASKGREAKNIQYF

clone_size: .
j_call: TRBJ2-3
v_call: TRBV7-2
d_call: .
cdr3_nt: TGTGCCAGCAGCCGGGTTCGGAGCGCAGATACGCAGTATTTT
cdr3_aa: CASSRVRSADTQYF

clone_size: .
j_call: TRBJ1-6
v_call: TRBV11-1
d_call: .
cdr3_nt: TGTGCCAGCAGTAGGCTTGGGGCCGTCACCCTCCACTTT
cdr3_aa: CASSRLGAVTLHF

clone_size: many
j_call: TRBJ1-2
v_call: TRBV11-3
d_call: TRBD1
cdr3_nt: TGTGCCAGCAGCTCGGAGGGGAGACAGGGGGACTATGGCTACACCTTC
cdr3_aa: CASSSEGRQGDYGYTF

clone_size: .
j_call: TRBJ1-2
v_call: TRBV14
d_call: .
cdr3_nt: TGTGCCAGCAGCCAAGTTAGCAGGAATGGTGGCTACACCTTC
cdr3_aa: CASSQVSRNGGYTF

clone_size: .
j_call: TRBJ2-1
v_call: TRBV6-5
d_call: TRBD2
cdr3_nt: TGTGCCAGCAGTTCATCTAGCGGGAGCTCCTACAATGAGCAGTTCTTC
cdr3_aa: CASSSSSGSSYNEQFF

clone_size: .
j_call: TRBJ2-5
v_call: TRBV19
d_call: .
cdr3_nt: TGTGCCAGTAGTACCCTCGGTGGGGGGCTTGGTCAAGAGACCCAGTACTTC
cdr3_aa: CASSTLGGGLGQETQYF

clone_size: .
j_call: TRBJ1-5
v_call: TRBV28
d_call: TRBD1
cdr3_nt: TGTGCCAGCACAACACAGGGGAATCAGCCCCAGCATTTT
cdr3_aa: CASTTQGNQPQHF

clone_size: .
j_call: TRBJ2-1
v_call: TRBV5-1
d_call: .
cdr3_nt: TGCGCCAGCAGCCCGGCGGGGGCCAGCTCCTACAATGAGCAGTTCTTC
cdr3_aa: CASSPAGASSYNEQFF

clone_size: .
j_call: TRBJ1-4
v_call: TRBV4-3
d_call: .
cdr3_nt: TGCGCCAGCAGCCAAGATAGGACAGCTAATGAAAAACTGTTTTTT
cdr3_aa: CASSQDRTANEKLFF

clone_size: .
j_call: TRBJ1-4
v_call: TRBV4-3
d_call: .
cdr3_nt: TGCGCCAGCAGCCACGGGACTCAGGGCAACCTAGAAAAACTGTTTTTT
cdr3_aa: CASSHGTQGNLEKLFF

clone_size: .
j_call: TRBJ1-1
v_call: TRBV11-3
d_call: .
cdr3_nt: TGTGCCAGCAGCTTCCGTCGGGGTGAAGCTTTCTTT
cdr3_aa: CASSFRRGEAFF

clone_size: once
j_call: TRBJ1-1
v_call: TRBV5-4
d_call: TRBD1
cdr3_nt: TGTGCCAGCAGCAATCGACAGGGGGCGAGCACTGAAGCTTTCTTT
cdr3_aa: CASSNRQGASTEAFF

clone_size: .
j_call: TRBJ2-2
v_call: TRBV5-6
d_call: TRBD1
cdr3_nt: TGTGCCAGCAGCACAGGGGGCGGAAACGGTTTCGGGGAGCTGTTTTTT
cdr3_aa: CASSTGGGNGFGELFF

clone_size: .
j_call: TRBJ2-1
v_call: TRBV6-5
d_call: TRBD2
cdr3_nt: TGTGCCAGCAGTAGGACTAGCGGGGTATACAATGAGCAGTTCTTC
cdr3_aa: CASSRTSGVYNEQFF

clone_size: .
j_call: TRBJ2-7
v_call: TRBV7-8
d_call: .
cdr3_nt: TGTGCCAGCAGCTGGAGACTAGACCGGACCTACGAGCAGTACTTC
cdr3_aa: CASSWRLDRTYEQYF

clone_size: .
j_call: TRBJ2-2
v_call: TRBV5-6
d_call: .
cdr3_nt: TGTGCCAGCAGCTTTTTGATCCAGGGCGGGAACACCGGGGAGCTGTTTTTT
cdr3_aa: CASSFLIQGGNTGELFF

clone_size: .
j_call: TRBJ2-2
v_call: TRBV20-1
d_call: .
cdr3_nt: TGCAGTGCCCCACGCACCGGGGAGCTGTTTTTT
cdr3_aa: CSAPRTGELFF

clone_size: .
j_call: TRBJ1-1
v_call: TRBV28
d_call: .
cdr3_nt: TGTGCCAGCAGTCAGGGAGGTCGGTACACTGAAGCTTTCTTT
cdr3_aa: CASSQGGRYTEAFF

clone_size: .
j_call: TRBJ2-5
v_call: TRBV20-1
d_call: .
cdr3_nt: TGCAGTGCCCTTCTCGGTCAGACCCAGTACTTC
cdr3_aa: CSALLGQTQYF

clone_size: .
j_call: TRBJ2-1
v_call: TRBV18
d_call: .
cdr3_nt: TGTGCCAGCTCACCGACAGGCGCCTACAATGAGCAGTTCTTC
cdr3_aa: CASSPTGAYNEQFF

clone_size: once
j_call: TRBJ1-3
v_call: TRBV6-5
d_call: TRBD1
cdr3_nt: TGTGCCAGCAGTAGACAGGGGGTCGATGGAAACACCATATATTTT
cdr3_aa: CASSRQGVDGNTIYF

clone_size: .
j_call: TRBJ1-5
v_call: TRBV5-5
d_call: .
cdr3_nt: TGTGCCAGCAGCTTGTCAGGGAGTCGCAATCAGCCCCAGCATTTT
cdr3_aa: CASSLSGSRNQPQHF

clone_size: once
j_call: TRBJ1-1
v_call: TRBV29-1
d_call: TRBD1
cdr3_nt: TGCAGCGTTTTTACAGGGGGCACTGAAGCTTTCTTT
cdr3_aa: CSVFTGGTEAFF

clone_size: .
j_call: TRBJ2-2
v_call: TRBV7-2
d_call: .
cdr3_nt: TGTGCCAGCAGCGTCGACGGATCGAACACCGGGGAGCTGTTTTTT
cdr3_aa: CASSVDGSNTGELFF

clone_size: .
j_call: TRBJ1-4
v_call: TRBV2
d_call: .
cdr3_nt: TGTGCCAGTACCCGGGACGGCGGCAATGAAAAACTGTTTTTT
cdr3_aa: CASTRDGGNEKLFF

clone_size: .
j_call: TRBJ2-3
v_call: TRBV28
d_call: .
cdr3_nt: TGTGCCAGCAGGGGAGTCGCGGATACGCAGTATTTT
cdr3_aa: CASRGVADTQYF

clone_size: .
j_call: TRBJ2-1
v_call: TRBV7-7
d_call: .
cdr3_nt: TGTGCTAGCAGCTTAGATTCGAGCGGAGTCTACAATGAGCAGTTCTTC
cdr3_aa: CASSLDSSGVYNEQFF

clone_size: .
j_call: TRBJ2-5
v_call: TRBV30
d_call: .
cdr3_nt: TGTGCCTGGATCCACCTGGAGACCCAGTACTTC
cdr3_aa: CAWIHLETQYF

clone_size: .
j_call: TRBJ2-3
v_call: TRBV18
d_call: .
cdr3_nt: TGTGCCAGCTCACCACCCTCGGACGGCTCACAGTATTTT
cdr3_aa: CASSPPSDGSQYF

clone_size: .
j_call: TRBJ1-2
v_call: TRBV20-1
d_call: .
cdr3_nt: TGCAGTGCTCAACAACGGGAGACCTACACCTTC
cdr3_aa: CSAQQRETYTF

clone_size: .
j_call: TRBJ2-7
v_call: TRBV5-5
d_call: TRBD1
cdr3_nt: TGTGCCAGCAGCTCTCCTCAGGGACAGTCCCGCCATCAGTACTTC
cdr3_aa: CASSSPQGQSRHQYF

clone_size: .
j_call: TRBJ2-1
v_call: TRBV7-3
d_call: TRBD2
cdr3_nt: TGTGCCAGCAGCCCCCTAGCGGGCTCCTACAATGAGCAGTTCTTC
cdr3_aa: CASSPLAGSYNEQFF

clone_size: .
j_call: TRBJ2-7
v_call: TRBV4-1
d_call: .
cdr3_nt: TGCGCCAGCAGCCAATTAGGGGTATGGAACGAGCAGTACTTC
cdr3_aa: CASSQLGVWNEQYF

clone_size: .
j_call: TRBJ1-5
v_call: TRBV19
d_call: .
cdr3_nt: TGTGCCAGTAGTAACGGGCCCTACAGGAATAGCAATCAGCCCCAGCATTTT
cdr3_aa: CASSNGPYRNSNQPQHF

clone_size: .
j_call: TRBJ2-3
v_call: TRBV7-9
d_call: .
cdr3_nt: TGTGCCAGCAGCCCAAACACAGATACGCAGTATTTT
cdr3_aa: CASSPNTDTQYF